Shown below are 15 T cell receptor beta chains from a single sample sequenced in a study of blood T cell repertoires in COVID-19. The assay was immunoSEQ multiplex PCR, and TCRdb's table has in-frame clones only and misses some. Here the sample spans fewer than 250,000 clones, 70% to 85% being singletons. The sample consisted of peripheral blood. All receptors come from a woman aged 45-65 years with acute or convalescent COVID-19.

The rearrangement links TRBV3-1 (or the pseudogene TRBV3-2) to TRBJ1-2; 8 nucleotides match TRBD1. Germline values: CDR1 LGHDT, CDR2 YNNKEL (reference sequence). The CDR3 has 18 residues. V trimming: 4 bases; J trimming: 0 bases; junction bases outside the gene matches: 13. The CDR3 is CASSPRDRRLLPNYGYTF. CDR3 bases: TGTGCCAGCAGCCCCCGGGACAGGCGCTTGTTACCTAACTATGGCTACACCTTC.

This chain uses TRBV5-1 with TRBJ1-2; possible D gene TRBD1, 6 bases. V was pared by 5 bases and J by 6 bases, with 14 bases between. The germline CDR1 and CDR2 sequences are SGHRS and YFSETQ. The CDR3 spans 13 residues. The CDR3 DNA reads as TGCGCCAGCAGAATCCGGGACACGGATGGCTACACCTTC. This codes for CASRIRDTDGYTF.

This clone was counted only a few times. V and J are TRBV3-1 (or the pseudogene TRBV3-2) and TRBJ2-2; 10 bases agree with TRBD1. V was clipped by 3 bases and J by 4 bases; unmatched bases: 5. This CDR3 has 16 residues. CDR1 LGHDT and CDR2 YNNKEL come from the germline V gene (reference sequence). This CDR3 reads CASSHSGTGVTGELFF. In nucleotides, the CDR3 is TGTGCCAGCAGCCACTCCGGGACAGGGGTCACCGGGGAGCTGTTTTTT.

The chain links TRBV12-5 to TRBJ2-1; D perhaps matches TRBD2 (6 bases). The length of the CDR3 is 15 residues. Germline V gene data show CDR1 as LGHNT and CDR2 as FRNRAP. V lost 5 bases and J lost 4, with 15 bases in between. CDR3 protein: CASGRGSGLYNEQFF. The CDR3 DNA reads TGTGCTAGTGGTCGGGGGAGTGGCCTTTACAATGAGCAGTTCTTC.

The chain has TRBV10-3 and TRBJ2-1, with D unclear. Germline CDR1 is ENHRY and CDR2 is SYGVKD. V lost 0 bases and J lost 7, with 7 bases in between. This CDR3 is built from 13 residues. DNA for the CDR3: TGTGCCATCAGTGAGTCGTTCCAGAATGAGCAGTTCTTC. Translating gives CAISESFQNEQFF.

This clone is a singleton in its sample. The CDR3 here is CASSFRDSTGELFF. CDR3 nucleotides: TGTGCCAGCAGCTTCAGGGACAGCACCGGGGAGCTGTTTTTT. The chain uses TRBV11-2 and TRBJ2-2, with 7 bases fitting TRBD1. The CDR3 spans 14 residues. Losses at the gene ends were 3 bases for V and 4 bases for J; bases not matched to a gene: 2. Germline V lookup: CDR1 SGHAT, CDR2 FQNNGV. Full variable domain (remainder filled in from reference TRBV11-2 and TRBJ2-2): EAGVAQSPRYKIIEKRQSVAFWCNPISGHATLYWYQQILGQGPKLLIQFQNNGVVDDSQLPKDRFSAERLKGVDSTLKIQPAKLEDSAVYLCASSFRDSTGELFFGEGSRLTVL.

This clone was detected ten times or more. The identical CDR3 is also encoded by other nucleotide sequences in the sample. The CDR3: CASGGEGGPGDTQYF. The CDR3 DNA reads as TGCGCCTCAGGCGGGGAGGGGGGGCCCGGAGATACGCAGTATTTT. The genes are TRBV5-1 and TRBJ2-3; possibly TRBD2 for D (7 bases). Trimming removed 10 bases from V and 5 bases from J, with 23 bases in between. CDR1 and CDR2 (germline): SGHRS, YFSETQ. The CDR3 has 15 residues.

V is TRBV28 and J is TRBJ1-6; D is ambiguous. This CDR3 spans 13 amino acids. The V end was cut by 3 bases, the J end by 13 bases, with 13 bases between. Germline CDR1 reads MDHEN; CDR2 reads SYDVKM. The CDR3 sequence is CASSLEVGPPLHF. CDR3 nucleotide sequence: TGTGCCAGCAGTTTGGAGGTTGGTCCGCCCCTCCACTTT.

The rearrangement joins TRBV7-2 to TRBJ2-1, with 10 bases fitting TRBD2. The trim removed 1 base at V and 5 bases at J, leaving 2 bases unmatched. This CDR3 spans 15 amino acids. Germline lookup yields CDR1 SGHTA and CDR2 FQGNSA. The CDR3 DNA follows: TGTGCCAGCAGCTTAGGTCTAGCGGGAGACAATGAGCAGTTCTTC. Protein: CASSLGLAGDNEQFF.

The chain combines TRBV9 with TRBJ2-2; 10 bases align to TRBD1. Per the germline V gene, CDR1 is SGDLS and CDR2 is YYNGEE. CDR3 size: 15 residues. The V and J ends lost 7 bases and 6 bases, in that order; junction bases with no gene match: 9. The DNA of the CDR3 is TGTGCCAGCGGGGTTGTAGGACAGGGGGCCGGGGAGCTGTTTTTT. This translates into CASGVVGQGAGELFF. The full variable domain, completed using reference TRBV9 and TRBJ2-2, is DSGVTQTPKHLITATGQRVTLRCSPRSGDLSVYWYQQSLDQGLQFLIQYYNGEERAKGNILERFSAQQFPDLHSELNLSSLELGDSALYFCASGVVGQGAGELFFGEGSRLTVL.

The chain recombines TRBV6-5 with TRBJ1-1; D gene unclear. The ends were cut back, 2 bases at V and 2 bases at J, with 6 bases in the middle. From germline, CDR1 is MNHEY and CDR2 SVGAGI. The CDR3 consists of 13 residues. In DNA form, the CDR3 reads TGTGCCAGCAGTTACCGAAGCAACACTGAAGCTTTCTTT. Encoded protein: CASSYRSNTEAFF.

This clone was counted a few times. The chain employs TRBV7-2 and TRBJ1-1, with 9 bases aligning to TRBD1. This CDR3 spans 16 amino acids. The ends lost 4 bases at V and 1 base at J; junction bases unmatched: 7. The germline CDR1 and CDR2 sequences are SGHTA and FQGNSA. The CDR3: CASSSGQGWSNTEAFF. CDR3 in DNA: TGTGCCAGCAGCTCCGGACAGGGGTGGTCGAACACTGAAGCTTTCTTT.

This clone has only a few counts. The chain combines TRBV10-3 with TRBJ2-7, with 9 bases matching TRBD1. The CDR3 contains 14 residues. The germline gives CDR1 ENHRY, CDR2 SYGVKD. Trimming at V came to 10 bases and at J to 3 bases, leaving 10 bases not matched to a gene. For the CDR3, the DNA is TGTGCCACCGAGCGACCGGACAGGGGCTACGAGCAGTACTTC. Its translation: CATERPDRGYEQYF.

The V and J genes are TRBV29-1 and TRBJ2-7, with 10 bases identical to TRBD1. Germline assignment: CDR1 SQVTM and CDR2 ANQGSEA. J gave up 2 bases and V 7 bases, and 8 bases lay outside the gene matches. This CDR3 region has 14 residues. The CDR3, as DNA: TGCAGCGCCGGACAGGGGGTGGCCCCCTACGAGCAGTACTTC. Amino acid sequence: CSAGQGVAPYEQYF.

CDR3: CASSPSVAGGLDTQYF. In DNA form, the CDR3 reads TGTGCCAGCTCACCATCGGTAGCGGGAGGCCTGGATACGCAGTATTTT. This chain uses TRBV18 with TRBJ2-3, with 10 bases identical to TRBD2. Germline CDR1 is KGHSH and CDR2 is LQKENI. After removal of 2 bases from V and 6 bases from J, the junction contained 8 bases not matched to a gene. The CDR3 covers 16 residues.